The clone carrying this T cell receptor beta chain occurred many times. Enrollment of patients from Seattle took place during active infection, with longitudinal follow-up. This sample is part of a study of blood T cell repertoires in COVID-19. Whole-study context: The cDNA or gDNA used as material had been derived from T cells, B-cell-depleted T cells, or PBMCs.

J gave up 5 bases and V 0 bases, and 3 bases lay outside the gene matches. Germline V gene lookup returns CDR1 MNHEY and CDR2 SMNVEV (reference sequence). This CDR3 region has 14 residues. The protocol was immunoSEQ multiplex PCR, while the TCRdb copy is restricted to in-frame clones and leaves out a portion. The table includes 270,000 or so clones, roughly 89% detected once. This sequence joins TRBV27 and TRBJ2-5; TRBD1 matches at 7 bases. The receptor's source is a woman in her twenties or thirties with COVID-19, enrolled during active disease. What was sequenced was peripheral blood. This chain's CDR3 is CASSLSRGLETQYF. The CDR3 DNA reads TGTGCCAGCAGTTTATCTAGGGGGCTGGAGACCCAGTACTTC.